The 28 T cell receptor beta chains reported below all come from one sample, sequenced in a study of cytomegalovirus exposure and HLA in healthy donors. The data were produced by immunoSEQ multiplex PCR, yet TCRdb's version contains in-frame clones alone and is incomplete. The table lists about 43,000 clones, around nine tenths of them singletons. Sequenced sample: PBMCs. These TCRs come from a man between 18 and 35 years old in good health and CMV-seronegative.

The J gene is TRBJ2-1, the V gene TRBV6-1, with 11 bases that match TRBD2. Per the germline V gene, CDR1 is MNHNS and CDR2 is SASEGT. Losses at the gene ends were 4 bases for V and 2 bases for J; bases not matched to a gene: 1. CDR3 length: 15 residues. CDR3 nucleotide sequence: TGTGCCAGCAGTGCACTAGCGGGGGCCTACAATGAGCAGTTCTTC. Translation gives CASSALAGAYNEQFF.

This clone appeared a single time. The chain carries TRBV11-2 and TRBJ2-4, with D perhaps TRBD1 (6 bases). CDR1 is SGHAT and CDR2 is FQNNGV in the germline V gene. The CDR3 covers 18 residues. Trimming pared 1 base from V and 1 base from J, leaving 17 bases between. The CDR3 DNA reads TGTGCCAGCAGCTTAGTACAGGGAAGGCTGGAGGCCAAAAACATTCAGTACTTC. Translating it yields CASSLVQGRLEAKNIQYF.

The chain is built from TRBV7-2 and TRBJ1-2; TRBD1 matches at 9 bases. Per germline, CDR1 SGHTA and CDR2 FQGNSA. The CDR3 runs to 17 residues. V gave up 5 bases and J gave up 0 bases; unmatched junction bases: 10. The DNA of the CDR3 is TGTGCCAGCAGCCCACCGGGACAGGGACCAGCTAACTATGGCTACACCTTC. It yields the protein CASSPPGQGPANYGYTF.

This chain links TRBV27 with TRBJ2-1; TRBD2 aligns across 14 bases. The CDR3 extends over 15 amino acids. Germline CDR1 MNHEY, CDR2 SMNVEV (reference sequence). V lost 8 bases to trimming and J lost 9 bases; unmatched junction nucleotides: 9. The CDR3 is CASRRGTSGRIEQFF. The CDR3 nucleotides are TGTGCCAGCCGCCGCGGGACTAGCGGGAGAATTGAGCAGTTCTTC.

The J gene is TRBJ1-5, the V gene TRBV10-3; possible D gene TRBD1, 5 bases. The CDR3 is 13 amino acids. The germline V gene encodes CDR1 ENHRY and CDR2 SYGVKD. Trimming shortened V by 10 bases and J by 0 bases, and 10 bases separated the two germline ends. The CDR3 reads CATRGYSNQPQHF. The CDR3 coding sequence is TGTGCCACCCGGGGGTATAGCAATCAGCCCCAGCATTTT.

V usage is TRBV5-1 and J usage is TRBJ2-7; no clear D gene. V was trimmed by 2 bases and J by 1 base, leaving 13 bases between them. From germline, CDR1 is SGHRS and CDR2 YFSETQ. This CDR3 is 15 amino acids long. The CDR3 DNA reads TGCGCCAGCAGCTTTAGTCTCGGCAGGTCCTACGAGCAGTACTTC. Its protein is CASSFSLGRSYEQYF.

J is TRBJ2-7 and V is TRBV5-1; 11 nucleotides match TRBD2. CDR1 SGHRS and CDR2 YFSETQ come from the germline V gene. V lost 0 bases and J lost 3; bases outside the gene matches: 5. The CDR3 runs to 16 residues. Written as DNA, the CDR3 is TGCGCCAGCAGCTTGGATCTAGCGGGAGGACTCTACGAGCAGTACTTC. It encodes CASSLDLAGGLYEQYF.

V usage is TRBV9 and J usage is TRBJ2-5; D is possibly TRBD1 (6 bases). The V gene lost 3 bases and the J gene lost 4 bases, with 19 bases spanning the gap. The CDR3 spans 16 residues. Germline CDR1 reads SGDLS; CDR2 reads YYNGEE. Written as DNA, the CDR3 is TGTGCCAGCAGCGCCGAAGACATGGGGGCACGAGAGACCCAGTACTTC. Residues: CASSAEDMGARETQYF.

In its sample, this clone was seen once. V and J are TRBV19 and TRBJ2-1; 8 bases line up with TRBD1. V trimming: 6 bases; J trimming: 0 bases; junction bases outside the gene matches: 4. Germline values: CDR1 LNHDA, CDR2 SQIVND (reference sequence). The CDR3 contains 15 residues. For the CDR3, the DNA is TGTGCCAGTAGGCTACAGGGGGGCTCCTACAATGAGCAGTTCTTC. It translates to CASRLQGGSYNEQFF.

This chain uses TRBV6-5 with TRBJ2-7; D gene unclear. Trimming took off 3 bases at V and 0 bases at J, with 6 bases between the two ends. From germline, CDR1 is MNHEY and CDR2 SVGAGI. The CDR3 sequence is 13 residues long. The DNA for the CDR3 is TGTGCCAGCAGTTATGGCAACTCCTACGAGCAGTACTTC. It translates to CASSYGNSYEQYF.

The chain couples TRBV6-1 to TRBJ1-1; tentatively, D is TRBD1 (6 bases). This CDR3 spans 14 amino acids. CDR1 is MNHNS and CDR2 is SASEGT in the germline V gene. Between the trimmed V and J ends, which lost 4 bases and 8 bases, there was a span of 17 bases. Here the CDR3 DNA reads TGTGCCAGCAGTGCCGCCGGGACACAAGCCGAAGCTTTCTTT. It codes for CASSAAGTQAEAFF.

The CDR3 here is CASSDWAVNTGELFF. The CDR3 DNA reads TGTGCCAGCAGTGATTGGGCAGTTAACACCGGGGAGCTGTTTTTT. The V call is TRBV2, the J call TRBJ2-2; unclear D gene. With 3 bases removed from V and 2 bases from J, the gap between germline ends came to 10 bases. This CDR3 spans 15 amino acids. Germline V lookup: CDR1 SNHLY, CDR2 FYNNEI.

CDR3 DNA sequence: TGCGCCAGCAGCTTCAGACAGGGTGAGGATGAAAAACTGTTTTTT. Encoded protein: CASSFRQGEDEKLFF. The gene calls are TRBV5-1 and TRBJ1-4; 7 bases match TRBD1. The CDR3 covers 15 residues. CDR1 and CDR2 (germline): SGHRS, YFSETQ. The V segment lost 2 bases and the J segment 6 bases; nucleotides outside the gene matches: 7.

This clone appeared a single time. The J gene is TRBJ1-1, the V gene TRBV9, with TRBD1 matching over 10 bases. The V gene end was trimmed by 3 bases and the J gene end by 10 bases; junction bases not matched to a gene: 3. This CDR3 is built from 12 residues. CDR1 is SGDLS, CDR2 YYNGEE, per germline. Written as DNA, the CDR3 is TGTGCCAGCAGCGGGAGGGACAGGGGAGCTTTCTTT. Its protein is CASSGRDRGAFF.

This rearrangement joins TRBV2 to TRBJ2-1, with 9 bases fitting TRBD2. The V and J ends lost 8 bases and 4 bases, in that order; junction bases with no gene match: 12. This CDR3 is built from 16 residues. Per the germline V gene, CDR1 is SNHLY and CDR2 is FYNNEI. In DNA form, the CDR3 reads TGTGCCAGCGAAAAAAAGGGTAGCGGGGGATACAATGAGCAGTTCTTC. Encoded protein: CASEKKGSGGYNEQFF.

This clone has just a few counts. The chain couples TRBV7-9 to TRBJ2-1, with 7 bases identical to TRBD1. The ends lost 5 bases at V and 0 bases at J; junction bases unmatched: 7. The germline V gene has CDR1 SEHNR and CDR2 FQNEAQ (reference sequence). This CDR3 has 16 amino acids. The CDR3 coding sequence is TGTGCCAGCAGCCCGAGGACAGGTAGCTCCTACAATGAGCAGTTCTTC. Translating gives CASSPRTGSSYNEQFF.

The CDR3 is CASSQILRQLNEKLFF. CDR3 sequence (DNA): TGTGCCAGCAGCCAAATTCTACGACAGCTTAATGAAAAACTGTTTTTT. The genes are TRBV7-9 and TRBJ1-4, with D tentatively TRBD1 (5 bases). Germline CDR1 and CDR2: SEHNR and FQNEAQ (reference sequence). V was shortened by 5 bases and J by 4 bases, with 17 bases between the two germline ends. This CDR3 region has 16 residues.

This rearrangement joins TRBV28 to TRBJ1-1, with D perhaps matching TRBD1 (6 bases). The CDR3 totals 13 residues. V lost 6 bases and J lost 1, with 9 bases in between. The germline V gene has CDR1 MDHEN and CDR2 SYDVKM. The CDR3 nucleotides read TGTGCCAGCAGCCAGACAGGGAACACTGAAGCTTTCTTT. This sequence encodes CASSQTGNTEAFF.

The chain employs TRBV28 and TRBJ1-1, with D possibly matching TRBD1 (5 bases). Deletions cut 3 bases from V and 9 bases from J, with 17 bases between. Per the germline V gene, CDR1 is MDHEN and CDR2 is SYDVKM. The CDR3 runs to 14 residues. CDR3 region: CASSFQQAPRKAFF. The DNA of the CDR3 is TGTGCCAGCAGTTTCCAACAGGCTCCTCGGAAAGCTTTCTTT.

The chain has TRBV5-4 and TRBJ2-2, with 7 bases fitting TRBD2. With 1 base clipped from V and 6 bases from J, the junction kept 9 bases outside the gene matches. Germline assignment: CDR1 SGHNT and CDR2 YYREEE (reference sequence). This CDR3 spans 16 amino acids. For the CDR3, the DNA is TGTGCCAGCAGCTTGATAAGTGGGGGGGAGCCCGGGGAGCTGTTTTTT. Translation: CASSLISGGEPGELFF.

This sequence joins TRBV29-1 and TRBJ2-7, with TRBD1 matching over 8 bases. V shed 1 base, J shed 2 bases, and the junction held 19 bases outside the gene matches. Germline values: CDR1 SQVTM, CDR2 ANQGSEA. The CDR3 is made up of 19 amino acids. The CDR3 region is CSVEAIYGRGHEEAYEQYF. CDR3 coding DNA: TGCAGCGTTGAAGCGATATACGGCAGGGGGCACGAGGAGGCCTACGAGCAGTACTTC.

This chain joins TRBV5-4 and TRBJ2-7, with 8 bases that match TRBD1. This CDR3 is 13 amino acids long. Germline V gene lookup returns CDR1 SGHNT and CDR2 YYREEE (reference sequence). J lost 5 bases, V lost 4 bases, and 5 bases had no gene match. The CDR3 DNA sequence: TGTGCCAGCAGCCTCCCGACAGGGGACGAGCAGTACTTC. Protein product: CASSLPTGDEQYF.

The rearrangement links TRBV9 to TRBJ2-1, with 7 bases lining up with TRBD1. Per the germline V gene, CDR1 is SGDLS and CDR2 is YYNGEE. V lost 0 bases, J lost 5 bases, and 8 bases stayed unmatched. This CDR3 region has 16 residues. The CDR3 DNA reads TGTGCCAGCAGCGTAGCGTTGTGGACAGGAGACAATGAGCAGTTCTTC. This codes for CASSVALWTGDNEQFF.

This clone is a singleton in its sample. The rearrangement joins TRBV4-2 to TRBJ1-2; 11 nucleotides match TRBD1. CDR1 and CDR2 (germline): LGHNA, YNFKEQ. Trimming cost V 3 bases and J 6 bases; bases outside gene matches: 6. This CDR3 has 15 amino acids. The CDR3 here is CASSHRGTGGDGYTF. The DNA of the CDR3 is TGTGCCAGCAGCCATCGCGGGACAGGGGGAGATGGCTACACCTTC.

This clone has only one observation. The CDR3 region has the DNA TGTGCCAGCAGGAAACAGGGGGGCCTAGATACGCAGTATTTT. As protein: CASRKQGGLDTQYF. This sequence joins TRBV7-9 and TRBJ2-3, with 8 bases identical to TRBD1. The CDR3 spans 14 residues. The germline CDR1 and CDR2 sequences are SEHNR and FQNEAQ (reference sequence). After removal of 6 bases from V and 5 bases from J, the junction contained 7 bases not matched to a gene.

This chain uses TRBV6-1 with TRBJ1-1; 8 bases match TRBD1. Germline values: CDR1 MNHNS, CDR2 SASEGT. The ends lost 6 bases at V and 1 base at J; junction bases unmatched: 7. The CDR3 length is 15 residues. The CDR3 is CASRNRQGPNTEAFF. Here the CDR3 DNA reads TGTGCCAGCAGGAATAGACAGGGGCCGAACACTGAAGCTTTCTTT.

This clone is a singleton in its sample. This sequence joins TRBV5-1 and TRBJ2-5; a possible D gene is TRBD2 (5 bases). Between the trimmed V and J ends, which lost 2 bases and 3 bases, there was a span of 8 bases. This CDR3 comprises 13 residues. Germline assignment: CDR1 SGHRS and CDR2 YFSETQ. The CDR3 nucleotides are TGCGCCAGCAGCTTAACGGGGAAAGAGACCCAGTACTTC. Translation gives CASSLTGKETQYF. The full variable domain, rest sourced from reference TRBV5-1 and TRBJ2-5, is KAGVTQTPRYLIKTRGQQVTLSCSPISGHRSVSWYQQTPGQGLQFLFEYFSETQRNKGNFPGRFSGRQFSNSRSEMNVSTLELGDSALYLCASSLTGKETQYFGPGTRLLVL.

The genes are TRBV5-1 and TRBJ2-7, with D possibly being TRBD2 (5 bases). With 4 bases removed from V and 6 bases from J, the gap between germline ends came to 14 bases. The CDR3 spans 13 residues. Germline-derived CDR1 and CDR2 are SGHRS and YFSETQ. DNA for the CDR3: TGCGCCAGCAGCACCTGGGAGAAAGGCGAGCAGTACTTC. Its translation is CASSTWEKGEQYF.